Shown below are 24 T cell receptor beta chains from a single sample sequenced in a study of T cells in Graves' hyperthyroidism and ophthalmopathy (dated by TCRdb to the late 2010s). Libraries were prepared through multiplex PCR. Sequencing used an Illumina HiSeq 2000. The TCR beta CDR3 regions were amplified from the RNA transcripts. The TCR CDR3 was subjected to a first round of RT-PCR using the HTBI primer set and the Qiagen OneStep RT-PCR kit. In TCRdb, the public reads were trimmed at Q25 with fastp and aligned with MiXCR, with productive beta chains retained. For every CDR3 protein sequence, its rows merge into one entry that carries the most common genes and DNA. The sample table records about 300,000 distinct CDR3 sequences; around a sixth of these occur just once. The ten largest clones add up to around a third of the sample. Sample: blood. These receptors were obtained from a man between 25 and 39 years old with Graves' hyperthyroidism.

This clonotype occurred many times. The gene calls are TRBV2 and TRBJ2-7; 10 nucleotides agree with TRBD1. V shed 5 bases, J shed 1 base, and the junction held 5 bases outside the gene matches. The CDR3 is 15 residues long. Per germline, CDR1 SNHLY and CDR2 FYNNEI. CDR3 residues: CASSKTGGASYEQYF. The CDR3 DNA is TGTGCCAGCAGTAAGACAGGGGGCGCTTCCTACGAGCAGTACTTC.

This clonotype was detected a few times. The CDR3 DNA reads as TGTGCCACCGCGTTCGGGCCTTCGGACATTCAGTACTTC. The encoded protein is CATAFGPSDIQYF. This sequence joins TRBV24-1 and TRBJ2-4; D is unclear. Germline assignment: CDR1 KGHDR and CDR2 SFDVKD. The CDR3 has 13 residues. Trimming removed 9 bases from V and 8 bases from J, with 16 bases in between.

Regarding this clonotype: A much larger clonotype is one base distant, so this may be a read error. This chain connects TRBV5-6 to TRBJ2-5; D possibly matches TRBD1 or TRBD2 (5 bases each). The CDR3 runs to 16 residues. CDR1 and CDR2 (germline): SGHDT, YYEEEE. The CDR3: CASSSFIGTGKETRYF. CDR3 in DNA: TGTGCCAGCAGCTCATTCATTGGGACGGGAAAAGAGACCCGGTACTTC.

This clonotype was observed at least ten times. The V and J genes are TRBV20-1 and TRBJ2-7; 13 bases map to TRBD2. CDR3 size: 15 residues. J lost 0 bases, V lost 6 bases, and 5 bases had no gene match. Germline CDR1 DFQATT, CDR2 SNEGSKA (reference sequence). The CDR3 region has the DNA TGCAGTGCAACCACTAGCGGGAGGGTCTCCTACGAGCAGTACTTC. This translates into CSATTSGRVSYEQYF.

This clonotype appeared many times. The chain links TRBV28 to TRBJ2-7, with D maybe TRBD1 (6 bases). This CDR3 comprises 13 residues. Germline CDR1 reads MDHEN; CDR2 reads SYDVKM. Trimming took off 1 base at V and 5 bases at J, with 9 bases between the two ends. CDR3 protein: CASSLYRAHEQYF. In DNA, the CDR3 is TGTGCCAGCAGTTTATACAGGGCCCACGAGCAGTACTTC.

The rearrangement links TRBV5-6 to TRBJ2-7, with D possibly being TRBD1 (5 bases). This CDR3 region has 13 residues. V was cut by 4 bases and J by 2 bases, with 10 bases left in between. CDR1 SGHDT and CDR2 YYEEEE come from the germline V gene. CDR3 region: CASSGWTTYEQYF. The CDR3 DNA sequence: TGTGCCAGCAGCGGCTGGACAACCTACGAGCAGTACTTC.

The V call is TRBV6-5, the J call TRBJ2-1; 9 bases map to TRBD2. Germline CDR1 reads MNHEY; CDR2 reads SVGAGI. J was trimmed by 8 bases and V by 4 bases; bases with no gene match: 9. CDR3 length equals 15 residues. This CDR3 reads CASSFRLAVMDEQFF. The CDR3 DNA reads TGTGCCAGCAGTTTTAGACTAGCGGTCATGGATGAGCAGTTCTTC.

This clonotype showed up many times. V is TRBV28 and J is TRBJ1-5; D not certain. The CDR3 loop spans 15 amino acids. Germline CDR1 and CDR2: MDHEN and SYDVKM. The V and J ends lost 6 bases and 5 bases respectively, with 17 bases between them. The CDR3 DNA is TGTGCCAGCAGCTCGGGCCCTTACATGGATCAGCCCCAGCATTTT. Protein product: CASSSGPYMDQPQHF.

This clonotype came up many times. The genes are TRBV15 and TRBJ2-3, with D perhaps matching TRBD2 (6 bases). V dropped 0 bases and J dropped 1 base, with 8 bases sitting between them. The CDR3 runs to 15 residues. Germline V gene sequence: CDR1 LNHNV, CDR2 YYDKDF (reference sequence). The CDR3 protein is CATSREWGGTDTQYF. CDR3 nucleotides: TGTGCCACCAGCAGAGAGTGGGGGGGCACAGATACGCAGTATTTT.

This clonotype was detected a few times. In DNA form, the CDR3 reads TGTGCCAGCAGCTTCAGGGGGACGGGGGACGAGCAGTACTTC. It specifies CASSFRGTGDEQYF. This chain links TRBV11-3 with TRBJ2-7, with a possible D match to TRBD1 (7 bases). CDR1 and CDR2 (germline): SGHNT, YENEEA. Trimming cost V 3 bases and J 5 bases, with 14 bases left between them. There are 14 residues in the CDR3.

There are a few counts of this clonotype. The J gene is TRBJ1-4, the V gene TRBV7-9, with 10 bases that match TRBD1. Trimming cost V 4 bases and J 8 bases; bases outside gene matches: 7. The CDR3 covers 15 residues. Germline V gene sequence: CDR1 SEHNR, CDR2 FQNEAQ (reference sequence). CDR3: CASSSMTGGLEKLFF. CDR3 bases: TGTGCCAGCAGCTCGATGACAGGGGGCTTGGAAAAACTGTTTTTT. The full variable domain, rest sourced from reference TRBV7-9 and TRBJ1-4, is DTGVSQNPRHKITKRGQNVTFRCDPISEHNRLYWYRQTLGQGPEFLTYFQNEAQLEKSRLLSDRFSAERPKGSFSTLEIQRTEQGDSAMYLCASSSMTGGLEKLFFGSGTQLSVL.

This clonotype was observed a few times. This chain uses TRBV10-3 with TRBJ2-7, with TRBD2 matching over 9 bases. Germline CDR1 reads ENHRY; CDR2 reads SYGVKD. Trimming took 10 bases from V and 1 from J; bases not matched to a gene: 23. This CDR3 is built from 19 residues. The CDR3 DNA is TGTGCCACTTCTGGACTAGCGAGAGGCCTCGCGGGTCGTTCCTACGAGCAGTACTTC. This codes for CATSGLARGLAGRSYEQYF.

This sequence joins TRBV29-1 and TRBJ1-4; 7 bases match TRBD1. CDR3 length: 14 residues. The V and J ends lost 5 bases and 4 bases, in that order; junction bases with no gene match: 7. Germline V gives CDR1 SQVTM, CDR2 ANQGSEA. CDR3 in DNA: TGCAGCGTTTCTCCGGGACAGTTTAATGAAAAACTGTTTTTT. Translated, it gives CSVSPGQFNEKLFF. Supplemented by reference TRBV29-1 and TRBJ1-4, the full variable domain reads SAVISQKPSRDICQRGTSLTIQCQVDSQVTMMFWYRQQPGQSLTLIATANQGSEATYESGFVIDKFPISRPNLTFSTLTVSNMSPEDSSIYLCSVSPGQFNEKLFFGSGTQLSVL.

V usage is TRBV24-1 and J usage is TRBJ2-7; D perhaps matches TRBD2 (5 bases). The germline V gene encodes CDR1 KGHDR and CDR2 SFDVKD. V dropped 5 bases and J dropped 3 bases, with 10 bases sitting between them. The CDR3 has 13 amino acids. The CDR3 DNA follows: TGTGCCACCAGTGGAGGAGGAGGCTACGAGCAGTACTTC. Residues: CATSGGGGYEQYF.

This clonotype has a handful of counts. This chain connects TRBV10-3 to TRBJ2-5; possible D gene TRBD1, 5 bases. Germline values: CDR1 ENHRY, CDR2 SYGVKD. There are 14 residues in the CDR3. V was cut by 3 bases and J by 5 bases, with 13 bases left in between. The CDR3 nucleotides are TGTGCCATCAGTGAAGTTTCAGGGTCGGAGACCCAGTACTTC. Residues: CAISEVSGSETQYF.

This clonotype has a count of ten or more. The rearrangement uses TRBV3-1 and TRBJ2-5; 14 nucleotides align to TRBD2. The J segment lost 4 bases and the V segment lost 1 base, leaving 2 bases of the junction unmatched. Germline V CDR1 and CDR2: LGHDT, YNNKEL (reference sequence). This CDR3 region has 16 residues. CDR3 nucleotides: TGTGCCAGCAGCCAAGGACTAGCGGGAGGGCGAGAGACCCAGTACTTC. Translation gives CASSQGLAGGRETQYF.

This rearrangement joins TRBV7-9 to TRBJ2-2; D unclear. V was clipped by 1 base and J by 5 bases, with 8 bases between them. Germline lookup yields CDR1 SEHNR and CDR2 FQNEAQ (reference sequence). The CDR3 totals 14 residues. CDR3 nucleotide sequence: TGTGCCAGCAGCTTAGTAGCAGTGACCGGGGAGCTGTTTTTT. This encodes CASSLVAVTGELFF.

This clonotype came up many times. The chain uses TRBV11-2 and TRBJ2-2, with a possible D match to TRBD2 (5 bases). Trimming shortened V by 5 bases and J by 1 base, and 8 bases separated the two germline ends. The CDR3 runs to 14 residues. Per the germline V gene, CDR1 is SGHAT and CDR2 is FQNNGV. CDR3 protein: CASSRRGNTGELFF. The DNA for the CDR3 is TGTGCCAGCAGCCGACGGGGGAACACCGGGGAGCTGTTTTTT.

This clonotype has more than one count but fewer than ten. The genes are TRBV5-1 and TRBJ1-5, with D tentatively TRBD1 (5 bases). From germline, CDR1 is SGHRS and CDR2 YFSETQ. The CDR3 length is 14 residues. Trimming left V 4 bases short and J 7 bases short, with 15 bases between. The DNA of the CDR3 is TGCGCCAGCAGCGCAGACGGGGGTGGGCAGCCCCAGCATTTT. Translating gives CASSADGGGQPQHF.

This clonotype was counted at least ten times. The CDR3 sequence is CASSPLGGSLNTEAFF. Here the CDR3 DNA reads TGTGCCAGCAGCCCCCTGGGGGGGTCCCTGAACACTGAAGCTTTCTTT. The chain employs TRBV28 and TRBJ1-1; TRBD1 is a possible D gene (5 bases). The germline V gene has CDR1 MDHEN and CDR2 SYDVKM. The CDR3 runs to 16 residues. Trimming left V 6 bases short and J 0 bases short, with 17 bases between.

The chain carries TRBV11-2 and TRBJ2-7; 7 bases agree with TRBD1. This CDR3 has 11 amino acids. The V segment lost 9 bases and the J segment 5 bases; nucleotides outside the gene matches: 4. The germline CDR1 and CDR2 sequences are SGHAT and FQNNGV. The CDR3 nucleotides read TGTGCCAGTGAGACAGGGAACGAGCAGTACTTC. Amino acids: CASETGNEQYF.

The rearrangement joins TRBV20-1 to TRBJ2-7; tentatively, D is TRBD2 (7 bases). This CDR3 has 13 amino acids. The germline gives CDR1 DFQATT, CDR2 SNEGSKA (reference sequence). Trimming took off 3 bases at V and 7 bases at J, with 16 bases between the two ends. The CDR3 loop reads CSARIGGAEEQYF. In nucleotides, the CDR3 is TGCAGTGCTAGGATTGGGGGGGCTGAGGAGCAGTACTTC.

This clonotype was counted at least ten times. The V gene is TRBV30, the J gene TRBJ2-5; tentatively, D is TRBD1 or TRBD2 (5 bases each). V lost 3 bases, J lost 5 bases, and 16 bases lay in between. The CDR3 is made up of 14 amino acids. Germline-derived CDR1 and CDR2 are GTSNPN and SVGIG (reference sequence). DNA of the CDR3: TGTGCCTGGAGCCCAGTGGGGGTATTGGAGACCCAGTACTTC. Protein sequence: CAWSPVGVLETQYF.

This clonotype was detected many times. The V call is TRBV11-2, the J call TRBJ2-1; TRBD2 agrees at 13 bases. Germline V lookup: CDR1 SGHAT, CDR2 FQNNGV. CDR3 size: 15 residues. After removal of 5 bases from V and 10 bases from J, the junction contained 8 bases not matched to a gene. CDR3 protein: CASSTTSGRVFEQFF. The CDR3 DNA is TGTGCCAGCAGCACTACTAGCGGGAGGGTGTTCGAGCAGTTCTTC.